These T cell receptor beta chains were read from a single sample in a study of post-analysis software for immune sequencing data. MiXCR, run by TCRdb on the PCR reads, gives a single entry per CDR3 protein. Among a few hundred thousand distinct CDR3 sequences listed, 30% to 45% were seen once. The sequencing input was blood. Every receptor here comes from a girl between 10 and 17 years old with multiple sclerosis. Each CDR3 is given with its conserved first and last residue. The D gene is left open where the match is weak. Expanded clones get a size class; other rows say once, few or many, or leave the size out.

TRBJ1-6 | TRBV6-5 | TRBD1 | many | CASSWDRRGSPLHF | TGTGCCAGCAGTTGGGACAGGCGGGGATCACCCCTCCACTTT
TRBJ1-5 | TRBV19 | NA | NA | CASSINRPSNQPQHF | TGTGCCAGTAGTATAAATAGGCCCAGCAATCAGCCCCAGCATTTT
TRBJ2-3 | TRBV4-1 | TRBD2 | once | CASSPRGASGRGDTQYF | TGCGCCAGCAGCCCCCGAGGGGCTAGCGGGAGGGGAGATACGCAGTATTTT
TRBJ2-1 | TRBV6-1 | NA | many | CASSDKFTGWAGTSYNEQFF | TGTGCCAGCAGTGATAAGTTTACGGGTTGGGCGGGAACTTCCTACAATGAGCAGTTCTTC
TRBJ2-7 | TRBV6-2/TRBV6-3 | TRBD2 | NA | CASSGTSGNYEQYF | TGTGCCAGCAGCGGGACTAGCGGGAACTACGAGCAGTACTTC
TRBJ2-5 | TRBV4-1 | TRBD2 | many | CASSQGPSGSQETQYF | TGCGCCAGCAGCCAAGGTCCTAGCGGCAGCCAAGAGACCCAGTACTTC
TRBJ2-2 | TRBV11-3 | TRBD1 | NA | CASSPGQGMDTGELFF | TGTGCCAGCAGCCCCGGACAGGGGATGGACACCGGGGAGCTGTTTTTT
TRBJ2-2 | TRBV12-3/TRBV12-4 | NA | few | CASSLSTGTGTGELFF | TGTGCCAGCAGTTTAAGTACGGGGACGGGCACCGGGGAGCTGTTTTTT
TRBJ2-3 | TRBV4-2 | NA | NA | CASRVGSSTDTQYF | TGTGCCAGCCGGGTTGGGAGCTCAACAGATACGCAGTATTTT
TRBJ2-7 | TRBV12-3/TRBV12-4 | NA | NA | CASSRGTRAYEQYF | TGTGCCAGCAGCCGCGGGACAAGGGCCTACGAGCAGTACTTC
TRBJ1-4 | TRBV5-1 | NA | NA | CASSSSGGNEKLFF | TGCGCCAGCAGCTCGTCCGGCGGGAATGAAAAACTGTTTTTT
TRBJ2-1 | TRBV7-2 | NA | NA | CASSLENSYNEQFF | TGTGCCAGCAGCCTAGAGAATTCCTACAATGAGCAGTTCTTC
TRBJ2-3 | TRBV5-6 | TRBD2 | NA | CASSLGGAGGADTQYF | TGTGCCAGCAGCTTGGGGGGGGCGGGAGGCGCAGATACGCAGTATTTT
TRBJ2-5 | TRBV28 | TRBD1 | many | CASSPPGQVKETQYF | TGTGCCAGCAGTCCCCCGGGACAGGTTAAGGAGACCCAGTACTTC
TRBJ2-3 | TRBV29-1 | NA | many | CSAAGSTDTQYF | TGCAGCGCAGCAGGGAGCACAGATACGCAGTATTTT
TRBJ1-1 | TRBV7-3 | TRBD1 | NA | CASSRTGKDTEAFF | TGTGCCAGCAGCCGGACAGGGAAGGACACTGAAGCTTTCTTT
TRBJ1-1 | TRBV5-5 | NA | few | CASNENLNTEAFF | TGTGCCAGCAATGAGAACTTGAACACTGAAGCTTTCTTT
TRBJ1-3 | TRBV14 | TRBD1 | few | CASSQEGTGPGNTIYF | TGTGCCAGCAGCCAAGAGGGGACAGGGCCTGGAAACACCATATATTTT
TRBJ2-1 | TRBV29-1 | TRBD1 | once | CSAGQGVDYNEQFF | TGCAGCGCCGGACAGGGGGTTGACTACAATGAGCAGTTCTTC
TRBJ2-1 | TRBV20-1 | NA | NA | CSALLKDEQFF | TGCAGTGCTCTCTTGAAAGATGAGCAGTTCTTC
TRBJ2-1 | TRBV21-1 | NA | NA | CASSKWDGRDSYNEQFF | TGTGCCAGCAGCAAATGGGACGGGAGGGATTCCTACAATGAGCAGTTCTTC
TRBJ2-2 | TRBV29-1 | TRBD1 | NA | CSVLVPSGQWNTGELFF | TGCAGCGTTCTCGTTCCCTCGGGACAGTGGAACACCGGGGAGCTGTTTTTT
TRBJ1-2 | TRBV10-3 | NA | NA | CAISGAYGYTF | TGTGCCATCAGTGGGGCCTATGGCTACACCTTC
TRBJ2-3 | TRBV5-1 | TRBD1 | NA | CASSLEYRGRPDTQYF | TGCGCCAGCAGCTTGGAGTACAGGGGGCGCCCAGATACGCAGTATTTT
TRBJ2-5 | TRBV7-3 | TRBD2 | NA | CASSRREGETQYF | TGTGCCAGCAGCCGTCGGGAGGGGGAGACCCAGTACTTC
TRBJ1-1 | TRBV18 | NA | NA | CASSPAGFMNTEAFF | TGTGCCAGCTCACCAGCAGGGTTTATGAACACTGAAGCTTTCTTT
TRBJ2-3 | TRBV27 | NA | NA | CASSFGGTQYF | TGTGCCAGCAGTTTTGGCGGGACGCAGTATTTT
TRBJ2-7 | TRBV2 | TRBD2 | NA | CASRVSGAIYEQYF | TGTGCCAGCAGGGTTAGCGGGGCAATCTACGAGCAGTACTTC
TRBJ2-1 | TRBV5-1 | TRBD2 | many | CASSLATSGNEQFF | TGCGCCAGCAGCTTGGCGACTAGCGGCAATGAGCAGTTCTTC
TRBJ1-1 | TRBV29-1 | NA | medium-sized | CSVKNTEAFF | TGCAGCGTTAAAAACACTGAAGCTTTCTTT
TRBJ2-2 | TRBV27 | TRBD1 | many | CASSPGTDNTGELFF | TGTGCCAGCAGTCCCGGGACAGATAACACCGGGGAGCTGTTTTTT
TRBJ2-7 | TRBV7-8 | TRBD1 | few | CASSASQGEEQYF | TGTGCCAGCAGCGCCTCTCAGGGGGAAGAGCAGTACTTC
TRBJ2-1 | TRBV7-2 | NA | many | CASSLQGDSSYNEQFF | TGTGCCAGCAGCTTGCAGGGAGATAGCTCCTACAATGAGCAGTTCTTC
TRBJ2-3 | TRBV12-3/TRBV12-4 | NA | NA | CASRLADTQYF | TGTGCCAGCAGGTTAGCCGATACGCAGTATTTT
TRBJ2-5 | TRBV10-3 | TRBD1 | many | CAISPGQGNQETQYF | TGTGCCATCAGCCCGGGACAGGGAAACCAAGAGACCCAGTACTTC
TRBJ1-2 | TRBV18 | NA | few | CASSLRQAVDYGYTF | TGTGCCAGCTCACTCCGACAGGCTGTGGACTATGGCTACACCTTC
TRBJ2-3 | TRBV4-1 | TRBD2 | many | CASSRASGVGTDTQYF | TGCGCCAGCAGCAGGGCCAGCGGGGTTGGCACAGATACGCAGTATTTT
TRBJ1-1 | TRBV4-1 | NA | many | CASSQGRGGAFF | TGCGCCAGCAGCCAAGGTAGGGGAGGGGCTTTCTTT
TRBJ2-1 | TRBV12-3/TRBV12-4 | NA | many | CASSPTGNEQFF | TGCGCCAGCAGCCCCACAGGGAATGAGCAGTTCTTC
TRBJ2-4 | TRBV20-1 | TRBD2 | NA | CSAGTSGTSGQYF | TGCAGTGCTGGGACTAGCGGGACCTCGGGGCAGTACTTC
TRBJ1-4 | TRBV12-3/TRBV12-4 | TRBD1 | NA | CASSLAGQVTGKLFF | TGTGCCAGCAGTTTAGCCGGACAGGTGACCGGAAAACTGTTTTTT
TRBJ2-2 | TRBV7-3 | NA | few | CASSPHGGESTGELFF | TGTGCCAGCAGCCCCCATGGGGGAGAGAGCACCGGGGAGCTGTTTTTT
TRBJ2-1 | TRBV13 | TRBD2 | NA | CASSLGPRWSGRELNEQFF | TGTGCCAGCAGCTTAGGCCCCCGGTGGAGCGGGAGGGAGCTCAATGAGCAGTTCTTC
TRBJ2-7 | TRBV5-1 | TRBD2 | many | CASSLGLAGGYEQYF | TGCGCCAGCAGCCTGGGACTAGCGGGGGGCTACGAGCAGTACTTC
TRBJ2-2 | TRBV5-1 | NA | NA | CASSSLGGGNTGELFF | TGCGCCAGCAGCTCCCTCGGCGGAGGGAACACCGGGGAGCTGTTTTTT
TRBJ2-2 | TRBV2 | TRBD2 | NA | CASSRKTSGRANAGELFF | TGTGCCAGCAGTAGGAAGACTAGCGGGAGGGCCAATGCCGGGGAGCTGTTTTTT
TRBJ2-1 | TRBV12-3/TRBV12-4 | NA | NA | CASSLEGRANRFF | TGTGCCAGCAGTTTAGAAGGACGAGCAAACAGGTTCTTC
TRBJ2-7 | TRBV4-1 | NA | many | CASSQRVTAYEQYF | TGCGCCAGCAGCCAACGGGTGACAGCCTACGAGCAGTACTTC
TRBJ1-6 | TRBV5-1 | NA | many | CASSLAWRGNSPLHF | TGCGCCAGCAGCTTGGCCTGGCGGGGGAATTCACCCCTCCACTTT
TRBJ1-1 | TRBV20-1 | NA | NA | CSARGPSGFHAEAFF | TGCAGTGCTAGAGGCCCTTCGGGGTTCCACGCTGAAGCTTTCTTT
TRBJ2-5 | TRBV6-6 | TRBD2 | few | CAGRPGTSGSLEETQYF | TGTGCCGGCAGGCCCGGGACTAGCGGGAGTTTGGAGGAGACCCAGTACTTC
TRBJ2-5 | TRBV7-8 | NA | NA | CASTLRTYQETQYF | TGTGCCAGCACCTTAAGGACGTACCAAGAGACCCAGTACTTC
TRBJ2-5 | TRBV29-1 | NA | NA | CSVAGVETQYF | TGCAGCGTTGCGGGAGTGGAGACCCAGTACTTC
TRBJ2-5 | TRBV7-3 | NA | many | CASSLIGGSSQETQYF | TGTGCCAGCAGCTTAATTGGGGGATCAAGCCAAGAGACCCAGTACTTC
TRBJ2-7 | TRBV6-6 | TRBD2 | NA | CAGSYSVTSGSGEQYF | TGTGCCGGCAGTTACTCAGTGACTAGCGGGAGTGGTGAGCAGTACTTC
TRBJ2-5 | TRBV10-3 | TRBD2 | NA | CAISESEQGGPRYF | TGTGCCATCAGTGAGTCCGAGCAGGGAGGGCCCAGGTACTTC
TRBJ2-3 | TRBV29-1 | NA | few | CSVDRARTDTQYF | TGCAGCGTTGACAGGGCCCGCACAGATACGCAGTATTTT
TRBJ2-1 | TRBV29-1 | NA | few | CSVREVADNEQFF | TGCAGCGTTCGAGAGGTAGCGGACAATGAGCAGTTCTTC